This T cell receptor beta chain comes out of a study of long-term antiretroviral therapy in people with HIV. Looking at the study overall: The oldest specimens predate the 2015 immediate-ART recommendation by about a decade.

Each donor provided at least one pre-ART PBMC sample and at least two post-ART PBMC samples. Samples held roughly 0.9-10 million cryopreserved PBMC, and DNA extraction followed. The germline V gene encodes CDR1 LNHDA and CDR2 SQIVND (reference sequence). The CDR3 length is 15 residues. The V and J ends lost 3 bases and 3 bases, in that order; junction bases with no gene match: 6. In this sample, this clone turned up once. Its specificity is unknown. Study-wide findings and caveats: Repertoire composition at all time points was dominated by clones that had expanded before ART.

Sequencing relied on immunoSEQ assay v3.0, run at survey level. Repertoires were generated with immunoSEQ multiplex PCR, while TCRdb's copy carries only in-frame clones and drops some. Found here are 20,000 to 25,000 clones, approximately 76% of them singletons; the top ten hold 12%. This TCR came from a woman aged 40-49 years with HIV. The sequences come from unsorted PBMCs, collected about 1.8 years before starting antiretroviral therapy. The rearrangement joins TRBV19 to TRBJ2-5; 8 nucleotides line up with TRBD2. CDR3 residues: CASSMGNSGEETQYF. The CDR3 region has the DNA TGTGCCAGTAGTATGGGCAATAGCGGGGAAGAGACCCAGTACTTC.